This passage covers 28 T cell receptor beta chains from one sample sequenced in a study of regulatory T cells in long-lasting Graves disease. Described time point: newly diagnosed GD, antithyroid drugs for less than 3 months. PBMC RNA was the source of the TCR library. Construction of TCR beta libraries relied on iRepertoire HTBI primers and on Arm-PCR targeting CDR3 regions. TCRdb recomputed calls from the multiplex PCR reads with MiXCR, one row per CDR3 protein. The sample has roughly 430,000 distinct CDR3 sequences, about 16% seen once; the top ten hold around a tenth. Another study also made use of these data, one on T cells in Graves' hyperthyroidism and ophthalmopathy.

The sample in question was peripheral blood mononuclear cells (PBMCs), obtained at new diagnosis, from a patient treated with antithyroid drugs. The receptors shown here come from a woman aged 30 to 39 with Graves disease.

The sample holds many counts of this clonotype. This rearrangement joins TRBV28 to TRBJ1-2; no reliable D call. Germline CDR1 is MDHEN and CDR2 is SYDVKM. The CDR3 is 12 residues long. The germline V and J ends were trimmed by 2 bases and 6 bases, with 7 bases remaining between them. The CDR3 loop reads CASSLKRDGYTF. CDR3 in DNA: TGTGCCAGCAGTTTAAAACGGGATGGCTACACCTTC.

This clonotype was detected many times. The chain combines TRBV7-3 with TRBJ2-5, with 12 bases identical to TRBD2. Germline assignment: CDR1 SGHTA and CDR2 FQGTGA. J was trimmed by 4 bases and V by 8 bases; bases with no gene match: 8. The CDR3 has 15 amino acids. In DNA, the CDR3 is TGTGCCAGCGCTATGACTAGCGGGAGAGGAGAGACCCAGTACTTC. Translating it yields CASAMTSGRGETQYF.

The gene calls are TRBV3-1 and TRBJ2-6; D ambiguous. V lost 8 bases, J lost 6 bases, and 8 bases lay in between. CDR3 length: 12 amino acids. Germline values: CDR1 LGHDT, CDR2 YNNKEL (reference sequence). The CDR3: CASDHPANVLTF. As DNA, the CDR3 is TGTGCCAGCGACCACCCGGCCAACGTCCTGACTTTC.

This clonotype was counted at least ten times. V is TRBV2 and J is TRBJ1-2; D is unclear. The germline CDR1 and CDR2 sequences are SNHLY and FYNNEI. This CDR3 is 14 amino acids long. The V end lost 4 bases, the J end lost 8 bases, and 17 bases lay between the germline ends. Here the CDR3 DNA reads TGTGCCAGCAGTGGCTCGGGTAGATTCCGGGGCTACACCTTC. This gives the protein CASSGSGRFRGYTF.

As to this clonotype: A clone one base away is much larger, so this may be a read error. This sequence joins TRBV20-1 and TRBJ2-7; TRBD2 agrees at 10 bases. Germline V lookup: CDR1 DFQATT, CDR2 SNEGSKA (reference sequence). This CDR3 region has 15 residues. V lost 2 bases and J lost 7; bases outside the gene matches: 11. CDR3 region: CSARRTSGFYNEQYF. The CDR3 DNA reads as TGCAGTGCTAGAAGGACTAGCGGTTTTTACAATGAGCAGTACTTC.

V and J are TRBV7-9 and TRBJ2-2; 8 positions agree with TRBD1. Trimming at V came to 4 bases and at J to 0 bases, leaving 4 bases not matched to a gene. The germline V gene encodes CDR1 SEHNR and CDR2 FQNEAQ (reference sequence). The CDR3 runs to 16 residues. The CDR3 loop is CASSSSGGANTGELFF. CDR3 in DNA: TGTGCCAGCAGCTCCTCAGGGGGCGCGAACACCGGGGAGCTGTTTTTT.

This clonotype was seen ten or more times. V usage is TRBV2 and J usage is TRBJ2-3; D is uncertain. This CDR3 region has 15 residues. Germline V lookup: CDR1 SNHLY, CDR2 FYNNEI. V lost 7 bases to trimming and J lost 0 bases, with 14 bases between them. The CDR3 loop is CASKIAYTSTDTQYF. The CDR3 bases are TGTGCCAGCAAAATAGCCTATACTAGCACAGATACGCAGTATTTT. Full variable domain (rest looked up from reference TRBV2 and TRBJ2-3): EPEVTQTPSHQVTQMGQEVILRCVPISNHLYFYWYRQILGQKVEFLVSFYNNEISEKSEIFDDQFSVERPDGSNFTLKIRSTKLEDSAMYFCASKIAYTSTDTQYFGPGTRLTVL.

This clonotype was observed many times. This chain joins TRBV10-1 and TRBJ1-1; D might be TRBD1 (5 bases). Germline CDR1 and CDR2: WNHNN and SYGVQD (reference sequence). The CDR3 runs to 13 residues. V was shortened by 10 bases and J by 6 bases, with 18 bases between the two germline ends. CDR3 protein: CATSPGPAAEAFF. CDR3 coding DNA: TGCGCCACCTCCCCGGGACCGGCCGCTGAAGCTTTCTTT.

This clonotype was counted at least ten times. V is TRBV11-2 and J is TRBJ2-7, with unresolved D. Trimming cost V 1 base and J 5 bases, with 6 bases left between them. Germline loops: CDR1 SGHAT, CDR2 FQNNGV. The CDR3 extends over 12 amino acids. The CDR3 coding sequence is TGTGCCAGCAGCTTAGGTGGGAACGAGCAGTACTTC. Amino acid sequence: CASSLGGNEQYF.

Remarks on this clonotype: With a far larger clone one base away, a read error is the likely cause. The chain has TRBV11-2 and TRBJ2-1; 12 nucleotides align to TRBD2. After removal of 1 base from V and 4 bases from J, the junction contained 8 bases not matched to a gene. In germline, CDR1 is SGHAT, CDR2 FQNNGV. The CDR3 totals 18 residues. The CDR3 DNA follows: TGTGCCAGCAGCTTAGGAAGACTAGCGGGAGCCCAATACAATGAGCAGTTCTTC. It is translated as CASSLGRLAGAQYNEQFF.

This clonotype was recorded at least ten times. The J gene is TRBJ2-3, the V gene TRBV7-2; D ambiguous. CDR1 and CDR2 from the germline V gene are SGHTA and FQGNSA. CDR3 length: 14 amino acids. Trimming removed 0 bases at V and 4 bases at J, with 8 bases between. CDR3 sequence reads: CASSLAPAADTQYF. DNA of the CDR3: TGTGCCAGCAGCTTAGCGCCTGCAGCAGATACGCAGTATTTT.

This clonotype appeared a few times. The chain carries TRBV11-2 and TRBJ1-1; TRBD1 is a possible D gene (5 bases). Germline V gives CDR1 SGHAT, CDR2 FQNNGV. V was clipped by 11 bases and J by 4 bases, with 17 bases between them. This CDR3 is 13 amino acids long. The DNA for the CDR3 is TGTGCCCGCGGGGGGTTAATACTCACTGAAGCTTTCTTT. Translation: CARGGLILTEAFF.

This clonotype has just a few counts. This sequence joins TRBV7-2 and TRBJ1-2; a weak D match, TRBD1 (6 bases). V lost 1 base, J lost 8 bases, and 14 bases lay in between. The germline gives CDR1 SGHTA, CDR2 FQGNSA. This CDR3 has 14 amino acids. The CDR3 nucleotides read TGTGCCAGCAGCTTAGGCAGGGGCGCAGAGGGCTACACCTTC. Translating gives CASSLGRGAEGYTF.

At least ten counts were recorded for this clonotype. The chain employs TRBV15 and TRBJ2-7; 9 bases line up with TRBD1. Per germline, CDR1 LNHNV and CDR2 YYDKDF (reference sequence). The CDR3 is 16 residues long. J gave up 3 bases and V 4 bases, and 10 bases lay outside the gene matches. The DNA of the CDR3 is TGTGCCACCAGCAAATTTCTAGGGACAGGGCACTACGAGCAGTACTTC. Amino acid sequence: CATSKFLGTGHYEQYF. Drawing the rest from reference TRBV15 and TRBJ2-7, the complete variable domain is DAMVIQNPRYQVTQFGKPVTLSCSQTLNHNVMYWYQQKSSQAPKLLFHYYDKDFNNEADTPDNFQSRRPNTSFCFLDIRSPGLGDTAMYLCATSKFLGTGHYEQYFGPGTRLTVT.

This clonotype was observed at least ten times. The rearrangement joins TRBV18 to TRBJ2-1; possible D gene TRBD2, 6 bases. The germline gives CDR1 KGHSH, CDR2 LQKENI. CDR3 length: 16 residues. The ends were cut back, 1 base at V and 8 bases at J, with 18 bases in the middle. CDR3 in DNA: TGTGCCAGCTCACCACTCGGGGGATCCGGGGTGTATGAGCAGTTCTTC. This gives the protein CASSPLGGSGVYEQFF.

This clonotype was counted many times. The V call is TRBV5-8, the J call TRBJ1-1; D gene unclear. Germline V gene data show CDR1 as SGHTS and CDR2 as YDEGEE. V dropped 0 bases and J dropped 7 bases, with 16 bases sitting between them. This CDR3 is built from 15 residues. CDR3 nucleotides: TGTGCCAGCAGCTTGGCCCTTGGGGAGATTCTTGAAGCTTTCTTT. It encodes CASSLALGEILEAFF.

This clonotype was picked up a small number of times. This chain links TRBV2 with TRBJ1-4; TRBD1 matches 9 bases. Germline CDR1 is SNHLY and CDR2 is FYNNEI. With 2 bases clipped from V and 8 bases from J, the junction kept 12 bases outside the gene matches. There are 17 residues in the CDR3. This CDR3 reads CASSEIGVDRGREKLFF. DNA for the CDR3: TGTGCCAGCAGTGAAATCGGGGTGGACAGGGGCCGCGAAAAACTGTTTTTT.

J is TRBJ2-7 and V is TRBV9; D is undetermined. CDR1 SGDLS and CDR2 YYNGEE come from the germline V gene. V was cut by 0 bases and J by 0 bases, with 10 bases left in between. The CDR3 is 15 amino acids. The CDR3 region is CASSVGGSSSYEQYF. DNA of the CDR3: TGTGCCAGCAGCGTAGGAGGCAGTAGCTCCTACGAGCAGTACTTC.

This clonotype is a singleton in its sample. The chain links TRBV19 to TRBJ2-1; D not resolved. The V and J ends lost 0 bases and 0 bases respectively, with 6 bases between them. Germline loops: CDR1 LNHDA, CDR2 SQIVND (reference sequence). The CDR3 totals 15 residues. The CDR3 DNA is TGTGCCAGTAGTATAGATGGGCGCTCCTACAATGAGCAGTTCTTC. This translates into CASSIDGRSYNEQFF.

This clonotype was seen many times. This chain uses TRBV11-2 with TRBJ2-2; 8 bases match TRBD1. The CDR3 sequence is 16 residues long. The trim removed 5 bases at V and 3 bases at J, leaving 8 bases unmatched. Per the germline V gene, CDR1 is SGHAT and CDR2 is FQNNGV. CDR3 loop: CASSPPGTGDTGELFF. CDR3 in DNA: TGTGCCAGCAGCCCACCAGGGACAGGCGACACCGGGGAGCTGTTTTTT.

On this clonotype: A much more abundant neighbour one base away suggests this may be a read error. The chain employs TRBV10-3 and TRBJ2-1, with 7 bases aligning to TRBD1. Matching the DNA end better, TRBJ2-5 makes the J call doubtful. The CDR3 is made up of 16 amino acids. CDR1 is ENHRY, CDR2 SYGVKD, per germline. The chain's CDR3 is CAVSGGSTKAGGTQYF. CDR3 sequence (DNA): TGTGCCGTCAGTGGGGGTTCAACGAAGGCAGGGGGGACCCAGTACTTC.

The chain employs TRBV5-6 and TRBJ2-3, with 7 bases identical to TRBD1. The CDR3 has 13 residues. The V and J ends lost 4 bases and 8 bases, in that order; junction bases with no gene match: 7. Germline V gene data show CDR1 as SGHDT and CDR2 as YYEEEE. Written as DNA, the CDR3 is TGTGCCAGCAGCGCCGGGACAGAGCTTACGCAGTATTTT. It yields the protein CASSAGTELTQYF.

This clonotype occurred many times. The chain uses TRBV7-2 and TRBJ2-7; no firm D call. The V gene's germline CDR1 is SGHTA and CDR2 FQGNSA. The CDR3 runs 13 residues. The germline V and J ends were trimmed by 3 bases and 1 base, with 7 bases remaining between them. CDR3 nucleotide sequence: TGTGCCAGCAGCTTGGTTTTATCCTACGAGCAGTACTTC. Amino acid sequence: CASSLVLSYEQYF. The whole variable domain, remainder taken from reference TRBV7-2 and TRBJ2-7, is GAGVSQSPSNKVTEKGKDVELRCDPISGHTALYWYRQSLGQGLEFLIYFQGNSAPDKSGLPSDRFSAERTGGSVSTLTIQRTQQEDSAVYLCASSLVLSYEQYFGPGTRLTVT.

This clonotype was observed many times. The V call is TRBV5-5, the J call TRBJ1-1; 7 bases map to TRBD1. The CDR3 consists of 17 residues. With V trimmed by 1 base and J by 7 bases, 16 bases remained unmatched. Germline CDR1 SGHKS, CDR2 YYEKEE (reference sequence). The CDR3 reads CASSLYATTGYEVEAFF. The CDR3 DNA reads as TGTGCCAGCAGCTTGTACGCAACGACAGGGTATGAGGTTGAAGCTTTCTTT.

In this sample, this clonotype turned up many times. V is TRBV30 and J is TRBJ2-2; 7 nucleotides line up with TRBD2. CDR3 length: 15 amino acids. Germline CDR1 GTSNPN, CDR2 SVGIG (reference sequence). Trimming cost V 3 bases and J 1 base; bases outside gene matches: 5. CDR3 loop: CAWRGLAVNTGELFF. CDR3 bases: TGTGCCTGGAGAGGGCTAGCGGTGAACACCGGGGAGCTGTTTTTT.

Comment on this clonotype: Since a much larger clone is just one base distant, this may be a read error. The chain recombines TRBV12-3 or TRBV12-4 with TRBJ2-3; 8 bases are shared with TRBD2. The CDR3 extends over 15 amino acids. The CDR3 reads CASSPAGLAADAQYF. CDR3 bases: TGTGCCAGCAGTCCAGCCGGACTAGCCGCAGATGCGCAGTATTTT.

Regarding this clonotype: With only one base between it and a far larger clone, this is likely a read error. The rearrangement links TRBV10-3 to TRBJ2-7, with 13 bases identical to TRBD2. Germline V gene sequence: CDR1 ENHRY, CDR2 SYGVKD. The CDR3 length is 17 residues. The J segment lost 4 bases and the V segment lost 5 bases, leaving 11 bases of the junction unmatched. DNA for the CDR3: TGTGCCATCAGTTCACGGACTAGCGGGAGCGGGTCGTACGAGCAGTACTTC. Protein: CAISSRTSGSGSYEQYF.

Only a few counts were recorded for this clonotype. The chain combines TRBV7-2 with TRBJ2-3; TRBD2 might be the D (5 bases). V lost 5 bases, J lost 2 bases, and 14 bases lay in between. The V gene's germline CDR1 is SGHTA and CDR2 FQGNSA. The CDR3 extends over 15 amino acids. The CDR3 DNA reads as TGTGCCAGCAGCGAGGGAGTTATCTACACAGATACGCAGTATTTT. Translation gives CASSEGVIYTDTQYF.